The clone carrying this TCR beta chain was counted between two and nine times. The antigen remains unidentified. This record comes from a study of T-cell memory formation after mild COVID-19. Study summary: There were largely donor-specific TCR clusters.

Constant-segment primers were used for 5'RACE, and the resulting TCR alpha and TCR beta cDNA libraries carried sample barcodes and UMIs. TCRdb recomputed calls from the 5' RACE reads with MiXCR, one row per CDR3 protein. The table lists 170,000 or so distinct CDR3 sequences, 20% to 25% of them singletons. Study-wide points: From day 15 to 85, contracting clones were balanced between CD4 and CD8, whereas later expanders leaned toward CD4+. The pre-infection memory compartment contained some responding clones, suggesting cross-reactive memory joined.

The V gene lost 3 bases and the J gene lost 2 bases, with 14 bases spanning the gap. The CDR3 length is 15 residues. CDR1 is LNHDA and CDR2 is SQIVND in the germline V gene (reference sequence). This sequence was found in an adult woman who had mild COVID-19 (a few samples of this study predate the infection). Cell type and time point are not known. The chain has TRBV19 and TRBJ2-7, with D perhaps matching TRBD2 (5 bases). The sample was PBMCs or a T cell subset sorted from them (not recorded which). CDR3 sequence reads: CASSMYVTTTYEQYF. The DNA of the CDR3 is TGTGCCAGTAGTATGTATGTGACTACGACCTACGAGCAGTACTTC.